These 8 T cell receptor beta chains were all obtained from the same sample, sequenced in a study of OX40 agonist ivuxolimab in advanced cancers. Clones were read by immunoSEQ multiplex PCR, and TCRdb kept only the in-frame ones, dropping some. The sample holds fewer than 20,000 clones; approximately 74% are singletons and the top ten take about a quarter. The sequenced sample was CD4+ or CD8+ T cells sorted from blood, obtained in a trial of the OX40 agonist ivuxolimab. The receptors shown here come from an adult with an advanced solid tumor such as melanoma, head and neck, liver or kidney cancer.

The chain links TRBV2 to TRBJ1-5; D not certain. Trimming took off 2 bases at V and 1 base at J, with 9 bases between the two ends. This CDR3 contains 15 residues. Germline CDR1 reads SNHLY; CDR2 reads FYNNEI. The CDR3 DNA follows: TGTGCCAGCAGTGAAAGATTGGGGAGCAATCAGCCCCAGCATTTT. It is translated as CASSERLGSNQPQHF.

The chain uses TRBV9 and TRBJ2-1; D is uncertain. V shed 1 base and J shed 3 bases, with 5 bases lying between them. The CDR3 is made up of 13 amino acids. Germline values: CDR1 SGDLS, CDR2 YYNGEE. This CDR3 reads CASSVSDYNEQFF. The CDR3 DNA reads TGTGCCAGCAGCGTATCCGACTACAATGAGCAGTTCTTC.

The chain couples TRBV29-1 to TRBJ1-1; D remains ambiguous. V was cut by 5 bases and J by 3 bases, with 4 bases left in between. Germline V gives CDR1 SQVTM, CDR2 ANQGSEA. This CDR3 is built from 10 residues. CDR3 DNA sequence: TGCAGCGTTTGGGACACTGAAGCTTTCTTT. Protein product: CSVWDTEAFF.

The sample holds a few counts of this clone. J is TRBJ2-5 and V is TRBV11-2; TRBD2 matches 8 bases. The V and J ends lost 4 bases and 3 bases, in that order; junction bases with no gene match: 4. Germline V gene lookup returns CDR1 SGHAT and CDR2 FQNNGV. The CDR3 contains 14 residues. The CDR3 is CASSSGLDKETQYF. In DNA, the CDR3 is TGTGCCAGCAGCTCGGGACTAGATAAAGAGACCCAGTACTTC.

The J gene is TRBJ1-1, the V gene TRBV27, with D tentatively TRBD1 (5 bases). The CDR3 loop spans 16 amino acids. V was trimmed by 6 bases and J by 4 bases, leaving 21 bases between them. The germline V gene encodes CDR1 MNHEY and CDR2 SMNVEV (reference sequence). Written as DNA, the CDR3 is TGTGCCAGCAGGGTAACTCTGACAGAATGCATCACTGAAGCTTTCTTT. Protein sequence: CASRVTLTECITEAFF.

The chain links TRBV10-1 to TRBJ2-1, with TRBD1 as a possible D gene (6 bases). Germline assignment: CDR1 WNHNN and CDR2 SYGVQD (reference sequence). Trimming left V 3 bases short and J 5 bases short, with 14 bases between. The CDR3 contains 15 residues. The DNA of the CDR3 is TGCGCCAGCAGTGAAAATCTGGGGGCTGACAATGAGCAGTTCTTC. It is translated as CASSENLGADNEQFF.

The V gene is TRBV4-1, the J gene TRBJ2-3, with 10 bases identical to TRBD2. Per the germline V gene, CDR1 is MGHRA and CDR2 is YSYEKL. This CDR3 has 17 residues. The V segment lost 4 bases and the J segment 3 bases; nucleotides outside the gene matches: 10. This CDR3 is CASSLTSSGRTTDTQYF. The CDR3 nucleotides read TGCGCCAGCAGCCTAACCTCTAGCGGGAGAACGACAGATACGCAGTATTTT.

The chain links TRBV4-2 to TRBJ2-5; 7 nucleotides line up with TRBD1. Germline CDR1 reads LGHNA; CDR2 reads YNFKEQ. This CDR3 comprises 13 residues. Unmatched junction bases numbered 8, after V lost 4 bases and J lost 9 bases. The CDR3: CASSRDSDMSQYF. The CDR3, as DNA: TGTGCCAGCAGCCGGGACAGCGACATGTCCCAGTACTTC.